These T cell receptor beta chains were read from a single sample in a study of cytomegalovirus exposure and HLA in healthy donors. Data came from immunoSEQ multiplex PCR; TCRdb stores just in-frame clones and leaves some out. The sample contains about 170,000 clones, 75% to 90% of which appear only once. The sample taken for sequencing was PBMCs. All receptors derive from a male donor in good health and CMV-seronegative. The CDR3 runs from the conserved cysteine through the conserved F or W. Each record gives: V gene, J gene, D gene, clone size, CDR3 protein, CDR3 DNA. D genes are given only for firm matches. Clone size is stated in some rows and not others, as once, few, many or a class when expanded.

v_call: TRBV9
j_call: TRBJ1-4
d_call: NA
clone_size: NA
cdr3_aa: CASSADGGNEKLFF
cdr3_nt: TGTGCCAGCAGCGCGGACGGAGGGAATGAAAAACTGTTTTTT

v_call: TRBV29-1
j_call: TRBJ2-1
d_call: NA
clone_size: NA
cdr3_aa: CSVARRAGFEQFF
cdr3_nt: TGCAGCGTGGCCCGAAGGGCGGGGTTTGAGCAGTTCTTC

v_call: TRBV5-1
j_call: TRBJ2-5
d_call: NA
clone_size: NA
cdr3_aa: CASSLAAAPRETQYF
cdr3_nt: TGCGCCAGCAGCTTGGCCGCGGCTCCCAGAGAGACCCAGTACTTC

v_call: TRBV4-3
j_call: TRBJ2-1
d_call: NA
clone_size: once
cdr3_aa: CASRQDSTGSPYNEQFF
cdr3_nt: TGCGCCAGCAGACAAGACAGTACAGGGAGCCCCTACAATGAGCAGTTCTTC

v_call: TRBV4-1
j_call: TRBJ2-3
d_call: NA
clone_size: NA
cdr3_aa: CASSQAGKVDTQYF
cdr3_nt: TGCGCCAGCAGCCAAGCGGGGAAAGTAGATACGCAGTATTTT

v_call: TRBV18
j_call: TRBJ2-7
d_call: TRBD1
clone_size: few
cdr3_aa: CASSPPQPGQGIEQYF
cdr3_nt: TGTGCCAGCTCACCACCTCAACCGGGACAGGGGATCGAGCAGTACTTC

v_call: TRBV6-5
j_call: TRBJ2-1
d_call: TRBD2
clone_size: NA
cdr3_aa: CASSYSPSGWNEQFF
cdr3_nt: TGTGCCAGCAGTTACTCTCCTAGCGGGTGGAATGAGCAGTTCTTC

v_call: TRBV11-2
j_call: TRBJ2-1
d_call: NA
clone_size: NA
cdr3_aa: CASRLSGKVSYNEQFF
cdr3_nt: TGTGCCAGCAGACTTTCCGGGAAGGTCTCCTACAATGAGCAGTTCTTC

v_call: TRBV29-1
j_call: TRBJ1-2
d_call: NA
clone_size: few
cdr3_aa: CSVDIAGKDGYTF
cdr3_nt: TGCAGCGTTGATATAGCAGGGAAGGATGGCTACACCTTC

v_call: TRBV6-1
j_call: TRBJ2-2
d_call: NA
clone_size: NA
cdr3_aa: CASIGVEDNTGELFF
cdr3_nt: TGTGCCAGCATCGGGGTCGAAGATAACACCGGGGAGCTGTTTTTT

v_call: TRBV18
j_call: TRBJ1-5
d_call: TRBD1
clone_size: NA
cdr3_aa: CASSPAGTENQPQHF
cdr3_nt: TGTGCCAGCTCACCAGCCGGGACAGAAAATCAGCCCCAGCATTTT

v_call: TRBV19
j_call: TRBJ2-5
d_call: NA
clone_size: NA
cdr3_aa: CASSIDVGGGTQYF
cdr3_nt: TGTGCCAGTAGTATAGACGTCGGGGGAGGGACCCAGTACTTC

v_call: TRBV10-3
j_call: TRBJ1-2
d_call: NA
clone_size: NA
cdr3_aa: CAISWTAAYGYTF
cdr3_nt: TGTGCCATCAGTTGGACAGCAGCCTATGGCTACACCTTC

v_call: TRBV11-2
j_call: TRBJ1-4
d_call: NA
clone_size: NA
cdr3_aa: CASSLHEESWEKLFF
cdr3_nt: TGTGCCAGCAGCTTACACGAGGAGTCTTGGGAAAAACTGTTTTTT

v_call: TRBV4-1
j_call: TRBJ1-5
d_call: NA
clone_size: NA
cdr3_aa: CASSRKGGNSNQPQHF
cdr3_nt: TGCGCCAGCAGCCGTAAAGGAGGGAATAGCAATCAGCCCCAGCATTTT

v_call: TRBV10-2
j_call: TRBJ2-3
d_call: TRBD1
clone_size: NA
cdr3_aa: CASSSQGPDTQYF
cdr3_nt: TGCGCCAGCAGCTCACAGGGGCCAGATACGCAGTATTTT

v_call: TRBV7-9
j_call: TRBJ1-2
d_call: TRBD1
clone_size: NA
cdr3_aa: CASSAVKQGARGYTF
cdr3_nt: TGTGCCAGCAGCGCCGTTAAACAGGGGGCACGGGGCTACACCTTC

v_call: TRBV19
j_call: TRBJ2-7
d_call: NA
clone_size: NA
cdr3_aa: CASSIEPGLGEQYF
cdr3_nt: TGTGCCAGTAGTATAGAACCAGGGTTGGGAGAGCAGTACTTC

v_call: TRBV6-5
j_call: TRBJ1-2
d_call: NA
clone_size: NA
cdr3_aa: CASSYTGPYGYTF
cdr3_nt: TGTGCCAGCAGTTACACAGGGCCCTACGGCTACACCTTC

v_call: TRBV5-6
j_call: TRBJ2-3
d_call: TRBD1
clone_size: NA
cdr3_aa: CASSDTGATDTQYF
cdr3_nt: TGTGCCAGCAGCGACACAGGGGCTACCGATACGCAGTATTTT

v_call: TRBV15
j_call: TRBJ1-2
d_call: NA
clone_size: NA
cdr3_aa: CATSTRTTGSGYTF
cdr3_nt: TGTGCCACCAGCACGCGAACAACAGGGTCTGGCTACACCTTC

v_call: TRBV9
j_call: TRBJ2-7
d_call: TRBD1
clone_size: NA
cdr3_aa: CASSVQGAADEQYF
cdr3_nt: TGTGCCAGCAGCGTACAGGGGGCCGCCGACGAGCAGTACTTC

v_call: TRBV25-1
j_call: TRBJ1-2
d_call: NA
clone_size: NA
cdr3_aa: CASSPTGSNYGYTF
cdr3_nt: TGTGCCAGCAGCCCCACAGGGAGTAACTATGGCTACACCTTC

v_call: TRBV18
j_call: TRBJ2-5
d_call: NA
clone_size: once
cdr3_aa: CASSPLDGETQYF
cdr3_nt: TGTGCCAGCTCACCACTAGACGGGGAGACCCAGTACTTC

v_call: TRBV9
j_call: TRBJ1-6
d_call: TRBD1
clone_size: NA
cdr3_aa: CASSPRQGNSPLHF
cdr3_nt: TGTGCCAGCAGTCCCAGACAGGGGAATTCACCCCTCCACTTT

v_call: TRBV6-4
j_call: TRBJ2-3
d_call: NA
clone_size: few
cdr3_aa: CASSDDTRADTQYF
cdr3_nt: TGTGCCAGCAGTGACGATACTAGAGCAGATACGCAGTATTTT

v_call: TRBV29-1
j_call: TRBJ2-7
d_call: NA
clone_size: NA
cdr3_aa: CSVVGRGTQAYEQYF
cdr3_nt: TGCAGCGTTGTGGGCAGGGGGACTCAGGCCTACGAGCAGTACTTC

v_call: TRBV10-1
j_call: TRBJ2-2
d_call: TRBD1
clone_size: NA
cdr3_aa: CASSESPQGITGELFF
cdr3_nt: TGCGCCAGCAGTGAGTCGCCACAGGGGATTACCGGGGAGCTGTTTTTT